This passage covers 29 T cell receptor beta chains from one sample sequenced in a study of cytomegalovirus exposure and HLA in healthy donors. PCR primers comprised 60 Vbeta and 13 Jbeta primers. Using immunoSEQ multiplex PCR, the repertoire was profiled, and TCRdb retains in-frame clones only, with some absent. The sample lists roughly 150,000 clones; approximately 88% were seen once. The material sequenced was PBMCs. The receptors were sampled from a boy younger than 10 in good health and CMV-seronegative.

V gene TRBV11-3 combines with J gene TRBJ2-1; D is unresolved. The CDR3 extends over 13 amino acids. V lost 5 bases and J 1 base, leaving 6 bases between the germline ends. The germline CDR1 and CDR2 sequences are SGHNT and YENEEA. The CDR3 sequence is CASSPSSYNEQFF. The CDR3 DNA is TGTGCCAGCAGCCCCAGTTCCTACAATGAGCAGTTCTTC.

Turning to this clone: The sample holds other DNA sequences that translate to the same CDR3. V gene TRBV19 combines with J gene TRBJ1-5; no clear D gene. V was shortened by 3 bases and J by 3 bases, with 6 bases between the two germline ends. Germline CDR1 is LNHDA and CDR2 is SQIVND (reference sequence). This CDR3 spans 13 amino acids. CDR3: CASSIQANQPQHF. As DNA, the CDR3 is TGTGCCAGTAGTATCCAGGCCAATCAGCCCCAGCATTTT.

The rearrangement uses TRBV6-1 and TRBJ2-2; 7 bases fit TRBD2. The CDR3 totals 13 residues. Germline V lookup: CDR1 MNHNS, CDR2 SASEGT. The junction had 4 bases not matched to a gene; V was cut back by 6 bases and J by 6 bases. The CDR3 DNA sequence: TGTGCCAGCAGAACTAGCGTCTCCGGGGAGCTGTTTTTT. Translating gives CASRTSVSGELFF.

This chain connects TRBV5-6 to TRBJ2-1, with D perhaps matching TRBD1 (6 bases). This CDR3 is built from 15 residues. Per germline, CDR1 SGHDT and CDR2 YYEEEE. The V end was cut by 0 bases, the J end by 4 bases, with 11 bases between. The CDR3 spells CASSLGGQTYNEQFF. The CDR3 coding sequence is TGTGCCAGCAGCTTGGGAGGACAGACTTACAATGAGCAGTTCTTC.

The rearrangement links TRBV21-1 to TRBJ1-5; the table's D call, TRBD1, has no DNA check behind it. TRBV21-1 is recorded as a pseudogene. The CDR3 extends over 21 amino acids. In DNA, the CDR3 is TGTGCCAGCAGCAAGCACGGAAGGGGCGACAGGGGTTGGGGGAGAAATCAGCCCCAGCATTTT. This encodes CASSKHGRGDRGWGRNQPQHF.

V and J are TRBV27 and TRBJ2-7, with D perhaps TRBD2 (5 bases). The V and J ends lost 4 bases and 5 bases respectively, with 15 bases between them. CDR1 is MNHEY and CDR2 is SMNVEV in the germline V gene (reference sequence). The CDR3 consists of 14 residues. CDR3 region: CASSSGRGGHEQYV. CDR3 DNA sequence: TGTGCCAGCAGTTCCGGACGGGGTGGCCACGAGCAGTACGTC.

The V and J genes are TRBV5-4 and TRBJ2-1; possible D gene TRBD1, 7 bases. Germline loops: CDR1 SGHNT, CDR2 YYREEE (reference sequence). Trimming pared 4 bases from V and 3 bases from J, leaving 17 bases between. This CDR3 is built from 16 residues. The CDR3: CASSREGQRVYNEQFF. Here the CDR3 DNA reads TGTGCCAGCAGCCGCGAGGGACAGCGGGTCTACAATGAGCAGTTCTTC.

The chain has TRBV27 and TRBJ1-1; possible D gene TRBD1, 5 bases. Germline loops: CDR1 MNHEY, CDR2 SMNVEV (reference sequence). V gave up 5 bases and J gave up 4 bases, with 20 bases separating them. This CDR3 contains 16 residues. DNA for the CDR3: TGTGCCAGCAGTCCTACGGGGGGGAGCGACGGCACTGAAGCTTTCTTT. It codes for CASSPTGGSDGTEAFF.

The rearrangement joins TRBV4-3 to TRBJ1-1; D is possibly TRBD1 (5 bases). V lost 4 bases, J lost 0 bases, and 24 bases lay in between. CDR1 and CDR2 (germline): LGHNA, YSLEER. CDR3 size: 19 residues. The CDR3 region has the DNA TGCGCCAGCAGCCCATCGACCGGGCCCCTCGGGGGTATGAACACTGAAGCTTTCTTT. As protein: CASSPSTGPLGGMNTEAFF.

The V gene is TRBV5-1, the J gene TRBJ1-1; TRBD1 is a possible D gene (5 bases). The CDR3 covers 15 residues. Germline V gives CDR1 SGHRS, CDR2 YFSETQ. V was cut by 2 bases and J by 0 bases, with 11 bases left in between. CDR3 region: CASSLLGGLNTEAFF. The CDR3, as DNA: TGCGCCAGCAGCTTACTCGGGGGTCTGAACACTGAAGCTTTCTTT.

The genes are TRBV5-6 and TRBJ1-2, with 7 positions matching TRBD1. This CDR3 comprises 17 residues. Trimming removed 3 bases from V and 5 bases from J; junction bases left unmatched: 16. In germline, CDR1 is SGHDT, CDR2 YYEEEE. CDR3 in DNA: TGTGCCAGCAGCTCAATCCCCGGGGACAGAGGGGAATATGGCTACACCTTC. As protein: CASSSIPGDRGEYGYTF.

The chain has TRBV19 and TRBJ2-1, with D possibly matching TRBD2 (6 bases). There are 14 residues in the CDR3. Germline lookup yields CDR1 LNHDA and CDR2 SQIVND (reference sequence). V was trimmed by 6 bases and J by 1 base, leaving 10 bases between them. The CDR3 loop is CASSSTSSYNEQFF. CDR3 DNA: TGTGCCAGTAGCTCGACTAGTTCCTACAATGAGCAGTTCTTC.

This clone was counted a few times. V gene TRBV25-1 combines with J gene TRBJ2-5; a possible D gene is TRBD2 (6 bases). V was clipped by 3 bases and J by 2 bases, with 16 bases between them. The CDR3 loop spans 16 amino acids. Germline V gene sequence: CDR1 MGHDK, CDR2 SYGVNS. The CDR3 nucleotides are TGTGCCAGCAGTGACCCCCTCACTAGCAGACAAGAGACCCAGTACTTC. This translates into CASSDPLTSRQETQYF.

The chain links TRBV2 to TRBJ2-4; a weak D match, TRBD1 (6 bases). Germline V gene data show CDR1 as SNHLY and CDR2 as FYNNEI. The CDR3 extends over 13 amino acids. Trimming took off 8 bases at V and 7 bases at J, with 15 bases between the two ends. The CDR3: CASGPAQGNIQYF. DNA of the CDR3: TGTGCCAGCGGTCCAGCACAGGGTAACATTCAGTACTTC.

The chain recombines TRBV5-4 with TRBJ2-3; 10 nucleotides line up with TRBD2. There are 16 residues in the CDR3. The germline V gene encodes CDR1 SGHNT and CDR2 YYREEE (reference sequence). The J segment lost 3 bases and the V segment lost 4 bases, leaving 8 bases of the junction unmatched. The CDR3 here is CASSHPLAGLTDTQYF. Written as DNA, the CDR3 is TGTGCCAGCAGCCACCCACTAGCGGGGCTAACAGATACGCAGTATTTT.

The chain has TRBV20-1 and TRBJ2-7; 7 bases are a match to TRBD1. Germline CDR1 is DFQATT and CDR2 is SNEGSKA (reference sequence). V gave up 4 bases and J gave up 6 bases; unmatched junction bases: 3. This CDR3 region has 11 residues. The CDR3 DNA is TGCAGTGCTATTACAGGGGCCGAGCAGTACTTC. Protein: CSAITGAEQYF.

The chain uses TRBV7-2 and TRBJ1-2, with TRBD1 identical over 10 bases. This CDR3 region has 15 residues. Unmatched junction bases numbered 9, after V lost 5 bases and J lost 6 bases. The germline V gene encodes CDR1 SGHTA and CDR2 FQGNSA. The CDR3 region has the DNA TGTGCCAGCAGCCCCGAGCCGGGACAGGGGAATGGCTACACCTTC. Its protein is CASSPEPGQGNGYTF.

This chain joins TRBV21-1 and TRBJ2-2; the table calls TRBD2, which could not be checked here. TRBV21-1 constitutes a pseudogene. The CDR3 has 19 residues. CDR3 in amino acids: CATLGVAGGPISNTGELFF. The CDR3 DNA follows: TGTGCCACCCTAGGGGTAGCGGGAGGCCCAATATCGAACACCGGGGAGCTGTTTTTT.

The chain combines TRBV5-5 with TRBJ1-6, with a weak D call TRBD1 (5 bases). The V gene's germline CDR1 is SGHKS and CDR2 YYEKEE (reference sequence). Trimming pared 1 base from V and 7 bases from J, leaving 15 bases between. The length of the CDR3 is 16 residues. CDR3 in DNA: TGTGCCAGCAGCTTGTCGACAGCGGGCGACAATTCACCCCTCCACTTT. Residues: CASSLSTAGDNSPLHF.

V gene TRBV27 combines with J gene TRBJ2-5; 7 bases map to TRBD2. Looked up from germline, CDR1 is MNHEY and CDR2 is SMNVEV (reference sequence). The length of the CDR3 is 14 residues. V was clipped by 4 bases and J by 0 bases; unmatched bases: 2. The DNA for the CDR3 is TGTGCCAGCAGTTCTAGCGGTCACCAAGAGACCCAGTACTTC. It encodes CASSSSGHQETQYF.

This clone appeared once. The genes are TRBV6-5 and TRBJ1-2, with 7 bases identical to TRBD1. Germline CDR1 reads MNHEY; CDR2 reads SVGAGI. This CDR3 region has 13 residues. V was clipped by 7 bases and J by 4 bases; unmatched bases: 6. CDR3 DNA sequence: TGTGCCAGCAAACAGGGGAGCATCTATGGCTACACCTTC. This sequence encodes CASKQGSIYGYTF.

J is TRBJ1-5 and V is TRBV18; a possible D gene is TRBD1 (5 bases). Germline V gene sequence: CDR1 KGHSH, CDR2 LQKENI. V was cut by 5 bases and J by 2 bases, with 13 bases left in between. This CDR3 comprises 15 residues. In nucleotides, the CDR3 is TGTGCCAGCTCAGCTGTCACAGGAGGCAATCAGCCCCAGCATTTT. Its translation: CASSAVTGGNQPQHF. Drawing the rest from reference TRBV18 and TRBJ1-5, the complete variable domain is NAGVMQNPRHLVRRRGQEARLRCSPMKGHSHVYWYRQLPEEGLKFMVYLQKENIIDESGMPKERFSAEFPKEGPSILRIQQVVRGDSAAYFCASSAVTGGNQPQHFGDGTRLSIL.

The chain uses TRBV10-1 and TRBJ2-3; TRBD2 matches 8 bases. Per germline, CDR1 WNHNN and CDR2 SYGVQD (reference sequence). Germline trimming cut 8 bases from V and 2 bases from J; bases unmatched to any gene: 12. The CDR3 consists of 16 residues. CDR3 DNA: TGCGCCAGCTCACGGGGTCGGGGGGGCGTCACAGATACGCAGTATTTT. It specifies CASSRGRGGVTDTQYF.

The rearrangement uses TRBV19 and TRBJ2-2, with D possibly TRBD2 on 6 matching bases. CDR1 is LNHDA and CDR2 is SQIVND in the germline V gene (reference sequence). This CDR3 is built from 15 residues. V gave up 8 bases and J gave up 1 base, with 14 bases separating them. DNA for the CDR3: TGTGCCAGTGCCCCCGGGACTGTGAACACCGGGGAGCTGTTTTTT. It is translated as CASAPGTVNTGELFF. Full variable domain (outside the CDR3, taken from reference TRBV19 and TRBJ2-2): DGGITQSPKYLFRKEGQNVTLSCEQNLNHDAMYWYRQDPGQGLRLIYYSQIVNDFQKGDIAEGYSVSREKKESFPLTVTSAQKNPTAFYLCASAPGTVNTGELFFGEGSRLTVL.

This clone is a singleton in its sample. V is TRBV5-8 and J is TRBJ1-4; D call uncertain. Germline V gene lookup returns CDR1 SGHTS and CDR2 YDEGEE. CDR3 length: 18 residues. The germline V and J ends were trimmed by 4 bases and 8 bases, with 27 bases remaining between them. CDR3 coding DNA: TGTGCCAGCAGCCCCCGGGAGCTACAGACCCTTGGGGAGGAAAAACTGTTTTTT. Translation gives CASSPRELQTLGEEKLFF. Supplemented by reference TRBV5-8 and TRBJ1-4, the full variable domain reads EAGVTQSPTHLIKTRGQQATLRCSPISGHTSVYWYQQALGLGLQFLLWYDEGEERNRGNFPPRFSGRQFPNYSSELNVNALELEDSALYLCASSPRELQTLGEEKLFFGSGTQLSVL.

The rearrangement uses TRBV7-2 and TRBJ1-2, with 7 nucleotides matching TRBD1. Germline CDR1 and CDR2: SGHTA and FQGNSA. The CDR3 runs to 15 residues. V trimming: 1 base; J trimming: 4 bases; junction bases outside the gene matches: 6. CDR3 loop: CASSLEGRQGYGYTF. The CDR3 region has the DNA TGTGCCAGCAGCTTAGAGGGCCGACAGGGCTATGGCTACACCTTC.

This clone was detected only once. The J gene is TRBJ1-2, the V gene TRBV29-1; TRBD1 matches at 9 bases. V shed 6 bases, J shed 0 bases, and the junction held 2 bases outside the gene matches. This CDR3 is 13 amino acids long. Looked up from germline, CDR1 is SQVTM and CDR2 is ANQGSEA. The CDR3 DNA is TGCAGCGTCCGGGACAGGGCTAACTATGGCTACACCTTC. Translating gives CSVRDRANYGYTF.

The chain employs TRBV10-3 and TRBJ2-1; 9 bases map to TRBD1. This CDR3 is 15 amino acids long. V shed 5 bases, J shed 1 base, and the junction held 3 bases outside the gene matches. CDR1 and CDR2 (germline): ENHRY, SYGVKD. CDR3 sequence reads: CAISPGTGSYNEQFF. The DNA for the CDR3 is TGTGCCATCAGTCCCGGGACAGGGTCCTACAATGAGCAGTTCTTC.

The genes are TRBV2 and TRBJ2-3; 8 nucleotides line up with TRBD2. CDR1 is SNHLY, CDR2 FYNNEI, per germline. CDR3 length: 16 residues. The trim removed 2 bases at V and 0 bases at J, leaving 4 bases unmatched. The CDR3 spells CASSERASGSTDTQYF. In nucleotides, the CDR3 is TGTGCCAGCAGTGAAAGGGCTAGCGGGAGCACAGATACGCAGTATTTT. The variable domain in full, with the rest retrieved from reference TRBV2 and TRBJ2-3, is EPEVTQTPSHQVTQMGQEVILRCVPISNHLYFYWYRQILGQKVEFLVSFYNNEISEKSEIFDDQFSVERPDGSNFTLKIRSTKLEDSAMYFCASSERASGSTDTQYFGPGTRLTVL.